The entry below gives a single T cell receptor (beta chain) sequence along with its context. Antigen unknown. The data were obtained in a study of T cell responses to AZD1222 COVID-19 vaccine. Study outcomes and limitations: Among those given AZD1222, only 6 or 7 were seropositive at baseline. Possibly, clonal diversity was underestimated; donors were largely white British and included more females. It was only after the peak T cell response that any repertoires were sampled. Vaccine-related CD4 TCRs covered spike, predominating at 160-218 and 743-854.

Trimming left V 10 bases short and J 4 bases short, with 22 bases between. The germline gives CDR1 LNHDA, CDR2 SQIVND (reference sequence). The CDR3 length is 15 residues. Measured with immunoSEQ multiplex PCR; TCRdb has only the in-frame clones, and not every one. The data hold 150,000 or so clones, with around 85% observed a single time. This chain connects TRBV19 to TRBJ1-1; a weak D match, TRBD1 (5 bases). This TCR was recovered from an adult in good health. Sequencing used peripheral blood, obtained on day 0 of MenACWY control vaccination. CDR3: CATSPGAGRGTEAFF. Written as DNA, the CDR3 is TGTGCCACTTCCCCCGGGGCGGGGCGGGGCACTGAAGCTTTCTTT.